Listed here are 7 T cell receptor beta chains from one sample, sequenced in a study of blood T cell repertoires in COVID-19. This table comes from immunoSEQ multiplex PCR, and its TCRdb copy is limited to in-frame clones, with some not included. The sample contains about 500,000 clones, approximately 86% of which appear only once. Sequenced: PBMCs or T cells enriched from blood (not recorded which). These receptors were collected from a woman younger than 30 who had recovered from COVID-19.

CDR3 sequence reads: CASSYSLRGGDTEAFF. DNA for the CDR3: TGTGCCAGCAGTTACTCGTTACGGGGGGGGGACACTGAAGCTTTCTTT. This chain connects TRBV6-5 to TRBJ1-1, with D tentatively TRBD1 (5 bases). The CDR3 length is 16 residues. CDR1 and CDR2 from the germline V gene are MNHEY and SVGAGI. Trimming left V 0 bases short and J 3 bases short, with 14 bases between.

This clone was recorded only once. The chain joins TRBV18 to TRBJ1-6; TRBD1 agrees at 8 bases. The CDR3 contains 16 residues. Trimming at V came to 6 bases and at J to 5 bases, leaving 9 bases not matched to a gene. Germline V gene data show CDR1 as KGHSH and CDR2 as LQKENI. CDR3 bases: TGTGCCAGCTCCGAGAACAGGGGGACTAATAATTCACCCCTCCACTTT. Translation gives CASSENRGTNNSPLHF.

The V call is TRBV3-1 (or the pseudogene TRBV3-2), the J call TRBJ2-5, with a tentative D call TRBD2 (6 bases). The V and J ends lost 3 bases and 2 bases respectively, with 10 bases between them. CDR1 and CDR2 from the germline V gene are LGHDT and YNNKEL (reference sequence). This CDR3 is 14 amino acids long. The CDR3 region has the DNA TGTGCCAGCAGCCAGGGACTGCAACAAGAGACCCAGTACTTC. Translating gives CASSQGLQQETQYF.

J is TRBJ2-7 and V is TRBV15, with D unresolved. Germline assignment: CDR1 LNHNV and CDR2 YYDKDF (reference sequence). This CDR3 has 13 residues. The V gene lost 3 bases and the J gene lost 4 bases, with 10 bases spanning the gap. The CDR3: CATSSEQLYEQYF. The CDR3 nucleotides are TGTGCCACCAGCAGCGAGCAACTTTACGAGCAGTACTTC.

The rearrangement joins TRBV6-2 or TRBV6-3 to TRBJ1-2; 8 positions agree with TRBD1. The CDR3 loop spans 14 amino acids. V lost 2 bases, J lost 3 bases, and 2 bases stayed unmatched. Germline V lookup: CDR1 MNHEY, CDR2 SVGEGT. CDR3 region: CASSYGTGHYGYTF. The CDR3 DNA sequence: TGTGCCAGCAGTTACGGGACAGGACACTATGGCTACACCTTC.

This clone has a single count. This rearrangement joins TRBV5-4 to TRBJ2-2, with a weak D call TRBD1 (6 bases). The CDR3 contains 14 residues. Trimming took 0 bases from V and 3 from J, leaving 6 bases between them. CDR1 is SGHNT, CDR2 YYREEE, per germline (reference sequence). The CDR3 DNA reads as TGTGCCAGCAGCTTGGGACAGGACACCGGGGAGCTGTTTTTT. Protein product: CASSLGQDTGELFF.

CDR3 bases: TGTGCCAGCAGTGAAGCAGGTGGTGGCTACACCTTC. It is translated as CASSEAGGGYTF. The chain joins TRBV25-1 to TRBJ1-2; D not resolved. V lost 2 bases, J lost 7 bases, and 8 bases lay in between. CDR1 MGHDK and CDR2 SYGVNS come from the germline V gene. There are 12 residues in the CDR3.